These T cell receptor beta chains were read from a single sample in a study of monozygotic twins with inflammatory bowel disease. From its re-call of the 5' RACE reads, TCRdb lists each CDR3 protein once, without DNA. The sample has roughly 160,000 distinct CDR3 sequences, and its top ten clones hold around 7%. The sample comprised blood. The receptors were sampled from a human donor with ulcerative colitis or Crohn's disease, or a healthy co-twin of an affected twin (not recorded which). The CDR3 runs from the conserved cysteine through the conserved F or W. Fields, in order: CDR3 protein, J gene, V gene, CDR3 length.

CASSLWGTAAPGELFF	TRBJ2-2	TRBV5-1	16
CSVEGTRGYNEQFF	TRBJ2-1	TRBV20-1	14
CAISGAGVTDTQYF	TRBJ2-3	TRBV10-3	14
CASSPLPYSVSSYNSPLHF	TRBJ1-6	TRBV18	19
CASSQAPSRISGNTIYF	TRBJ1-3	TRBV3-1	17
CTSSPLDSYEQYF	TRBJ2-7	TRBV27	13
CSARAVDGALYEQYF	TRBJ2-7	TRBV20-1	15
CASSTRDSLNTEAFF	TRBJ1-1	TRBV5-1	15
CSVESQNLGKQYF	TRBJ2-7	TRBV29-1	13
CASCFARLDEAFF	TRBJ1-1	TRBV12-3/TRBV12-4	13